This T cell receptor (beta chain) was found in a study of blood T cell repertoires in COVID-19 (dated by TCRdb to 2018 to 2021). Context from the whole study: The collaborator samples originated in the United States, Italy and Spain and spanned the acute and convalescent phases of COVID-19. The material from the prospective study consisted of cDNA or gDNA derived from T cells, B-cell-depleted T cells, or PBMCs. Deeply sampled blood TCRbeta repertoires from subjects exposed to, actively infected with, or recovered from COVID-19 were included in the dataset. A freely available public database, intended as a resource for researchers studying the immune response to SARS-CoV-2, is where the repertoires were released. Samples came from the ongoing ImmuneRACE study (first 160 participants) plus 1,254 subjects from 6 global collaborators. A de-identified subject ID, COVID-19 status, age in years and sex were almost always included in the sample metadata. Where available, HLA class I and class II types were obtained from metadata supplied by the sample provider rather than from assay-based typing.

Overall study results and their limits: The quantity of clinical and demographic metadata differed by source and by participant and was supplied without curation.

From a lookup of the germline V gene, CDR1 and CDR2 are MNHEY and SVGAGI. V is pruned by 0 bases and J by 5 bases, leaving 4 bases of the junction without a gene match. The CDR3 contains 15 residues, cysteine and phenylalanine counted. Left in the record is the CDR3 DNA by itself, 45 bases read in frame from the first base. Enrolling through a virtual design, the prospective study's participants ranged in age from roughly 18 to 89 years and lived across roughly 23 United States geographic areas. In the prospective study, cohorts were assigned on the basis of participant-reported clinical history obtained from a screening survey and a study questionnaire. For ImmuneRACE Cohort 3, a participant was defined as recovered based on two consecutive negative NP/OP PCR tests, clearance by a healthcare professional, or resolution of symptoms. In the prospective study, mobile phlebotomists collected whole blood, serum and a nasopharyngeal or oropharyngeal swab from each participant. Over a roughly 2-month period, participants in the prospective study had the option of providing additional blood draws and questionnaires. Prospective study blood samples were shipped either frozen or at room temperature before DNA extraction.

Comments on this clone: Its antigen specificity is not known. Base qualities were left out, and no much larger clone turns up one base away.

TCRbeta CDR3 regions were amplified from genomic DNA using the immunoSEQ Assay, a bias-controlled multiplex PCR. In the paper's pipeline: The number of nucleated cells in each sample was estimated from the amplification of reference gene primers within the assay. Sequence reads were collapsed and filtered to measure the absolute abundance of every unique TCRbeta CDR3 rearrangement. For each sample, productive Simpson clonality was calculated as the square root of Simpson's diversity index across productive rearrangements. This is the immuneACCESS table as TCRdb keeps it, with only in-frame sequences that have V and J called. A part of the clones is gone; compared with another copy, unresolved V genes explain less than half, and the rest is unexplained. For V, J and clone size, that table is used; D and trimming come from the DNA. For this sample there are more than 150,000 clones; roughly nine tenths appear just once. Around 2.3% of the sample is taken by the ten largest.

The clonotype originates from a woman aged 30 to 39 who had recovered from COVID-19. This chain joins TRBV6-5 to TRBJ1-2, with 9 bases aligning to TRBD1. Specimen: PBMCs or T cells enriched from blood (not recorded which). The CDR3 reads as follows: CASSYSTGGEYGYTF. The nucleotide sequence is TGTGCCAGCAGTTACTCGACAGGGGGGGAGTATGGCTACACCTTC.